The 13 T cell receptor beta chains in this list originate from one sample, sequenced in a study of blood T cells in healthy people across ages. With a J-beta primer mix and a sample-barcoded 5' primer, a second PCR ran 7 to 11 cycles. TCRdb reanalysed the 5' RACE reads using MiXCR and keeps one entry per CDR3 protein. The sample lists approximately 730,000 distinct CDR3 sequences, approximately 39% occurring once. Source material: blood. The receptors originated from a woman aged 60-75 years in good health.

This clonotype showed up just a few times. The CDR3 reads CASSQEAPRTQYF. In DNA, the CDR3 is TGTGCCAGCAGCCAAGAAGCGCCCCGTACGCAGTATTTT. The chain couples TRBV3-1 to TRBJ2-3; D remains unclear. Germline V gene data show CDR1 as LGHDT and CDR2 as YNNKEL (reference sequence). Trimming shortened V by 0 bases and J by 8 bases, and 9 bases separated the two germline ends. The CDR3 spans 13 residues.

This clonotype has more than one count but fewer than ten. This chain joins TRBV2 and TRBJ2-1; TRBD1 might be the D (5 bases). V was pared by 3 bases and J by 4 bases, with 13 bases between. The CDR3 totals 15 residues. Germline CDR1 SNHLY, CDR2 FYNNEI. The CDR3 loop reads CASSEYGRTYNEQFF. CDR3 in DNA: TGTGCCAGCAGTGAGTACGGACGGACATACAATGAGCAGTTCTTC.

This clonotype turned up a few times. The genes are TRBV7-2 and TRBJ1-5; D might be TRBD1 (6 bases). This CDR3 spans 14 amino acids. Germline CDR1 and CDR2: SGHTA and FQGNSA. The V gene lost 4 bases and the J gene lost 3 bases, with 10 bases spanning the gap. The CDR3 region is CASSSDSHNQPQHF. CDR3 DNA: TGTGCCAGCAGCTCGGACAGTCACAATCAGCCCCAGCATTTT.

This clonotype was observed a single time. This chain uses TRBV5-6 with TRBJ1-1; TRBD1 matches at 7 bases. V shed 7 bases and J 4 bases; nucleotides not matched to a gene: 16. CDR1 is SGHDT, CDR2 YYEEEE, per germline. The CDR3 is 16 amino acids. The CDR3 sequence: CASVLLSTTGATEAFF. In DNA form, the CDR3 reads TGTGCCAGCGTCTTGCTCTCTACCACAGGGGCCACTGAAGCTTTCTTT.

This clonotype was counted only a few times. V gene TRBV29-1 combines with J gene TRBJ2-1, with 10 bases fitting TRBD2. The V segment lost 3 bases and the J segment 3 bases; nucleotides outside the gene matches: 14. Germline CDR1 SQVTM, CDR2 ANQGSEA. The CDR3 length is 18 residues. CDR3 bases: TGCAGCGTTGATAACCCCAGTCTCGTAGCGGGGGGCTACAATGAGCAGTTCTTC. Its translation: CSVDNPSLVAGGYNEQFF.

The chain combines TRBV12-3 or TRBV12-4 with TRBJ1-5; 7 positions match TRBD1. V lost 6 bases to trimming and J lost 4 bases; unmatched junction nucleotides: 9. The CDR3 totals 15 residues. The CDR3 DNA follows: TGTGCCAGCAGCCGGGACAGTGGTGGGAATCAGCCCCAGCATTTT. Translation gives CASSRDSGGNQPQHF.

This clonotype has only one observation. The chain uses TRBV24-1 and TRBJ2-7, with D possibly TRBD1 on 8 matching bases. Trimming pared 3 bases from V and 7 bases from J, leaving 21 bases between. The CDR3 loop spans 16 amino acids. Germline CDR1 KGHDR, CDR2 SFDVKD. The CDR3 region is CATSDPGQGGRNEQYF. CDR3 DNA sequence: TGTGCCACCAGTGATCCAGGACAGGGAGGGCGGAATGAGCAGTACTTC.

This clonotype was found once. CDR3 sequence: CSARGNRLDTQYF. The CDR3, as DNA: TGCAGTGCTAGAGGGAATCGTCTGGATACGCAGTATTTT. V usage is TRBV20-1 and J usage is TRBJ2-3; no clear D. Germline assignment: CDR1 DFQATT and CDR2 SNEGSKA (reference sequence). The CDR3 has 13 amino acids. V shed 1 base and J shed 6 bases, with 11 bases lying between them.

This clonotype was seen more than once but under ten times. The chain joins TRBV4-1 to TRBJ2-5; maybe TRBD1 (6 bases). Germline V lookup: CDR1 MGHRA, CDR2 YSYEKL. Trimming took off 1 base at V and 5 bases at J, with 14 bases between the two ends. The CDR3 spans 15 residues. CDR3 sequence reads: CASSQGWGPGETQYF. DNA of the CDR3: TGCGCCAGCAGCCAAGGTTGGGGGCCGGGCGAGACCCAGTACTTC.

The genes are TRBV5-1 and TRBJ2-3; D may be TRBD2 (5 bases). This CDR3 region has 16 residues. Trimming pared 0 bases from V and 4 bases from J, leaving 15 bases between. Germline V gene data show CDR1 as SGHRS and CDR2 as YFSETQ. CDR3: CASSLAGSLEADTQYF. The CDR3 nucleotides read TGCGCCAGCAGCTTGGCGGGGAGTTTAGAGGCAGATACGCAGTATTTT.

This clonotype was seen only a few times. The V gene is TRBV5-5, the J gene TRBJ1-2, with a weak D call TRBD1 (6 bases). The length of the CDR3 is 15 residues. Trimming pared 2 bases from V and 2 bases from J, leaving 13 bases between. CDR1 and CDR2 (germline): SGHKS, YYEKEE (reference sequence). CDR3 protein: CASSFSRQDNYGYTF. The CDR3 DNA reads TGTGCCAGCAGCTTTTCCCGACAGGACAACTATGGCTACACCTTC.

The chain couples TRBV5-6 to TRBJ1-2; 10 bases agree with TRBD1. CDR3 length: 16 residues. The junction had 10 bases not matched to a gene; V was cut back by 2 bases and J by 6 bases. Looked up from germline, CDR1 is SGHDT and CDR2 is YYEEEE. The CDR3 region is CASSFGTGVGQDGYTF. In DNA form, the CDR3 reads TGTGCCAGCAGCTTCGGGACAGGGGTGGGGCAGGATGGCTACACCTTC.

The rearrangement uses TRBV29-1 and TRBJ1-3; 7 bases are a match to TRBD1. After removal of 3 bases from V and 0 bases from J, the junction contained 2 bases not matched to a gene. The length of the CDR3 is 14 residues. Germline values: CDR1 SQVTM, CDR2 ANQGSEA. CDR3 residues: CSVEYRGSGNTIYF. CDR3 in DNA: TGCAGCGTTGAGTACAGGGGCTCTGGAAACACCATATATTTT.